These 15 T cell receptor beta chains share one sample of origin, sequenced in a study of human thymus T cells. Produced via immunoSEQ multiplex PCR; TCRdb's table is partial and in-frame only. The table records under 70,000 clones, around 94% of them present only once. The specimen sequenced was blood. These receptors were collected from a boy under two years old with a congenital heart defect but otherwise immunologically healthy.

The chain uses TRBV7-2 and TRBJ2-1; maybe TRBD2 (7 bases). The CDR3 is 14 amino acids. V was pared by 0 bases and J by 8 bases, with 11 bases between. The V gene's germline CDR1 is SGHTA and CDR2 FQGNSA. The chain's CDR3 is CASSLAGGPDEQFF. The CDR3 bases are TGTGCCAGCAGCTTAGCGGGGGGGCCGGATGAGCAGTTCTTC.

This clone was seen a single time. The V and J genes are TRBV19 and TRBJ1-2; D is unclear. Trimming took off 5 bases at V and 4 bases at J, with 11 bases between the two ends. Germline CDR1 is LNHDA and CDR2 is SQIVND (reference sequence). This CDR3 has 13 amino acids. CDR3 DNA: TGTGCCAGTAGTTCCCAGGCTGGCTATGGCTACACCTTC. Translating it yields CASSSQAGYGYTF.

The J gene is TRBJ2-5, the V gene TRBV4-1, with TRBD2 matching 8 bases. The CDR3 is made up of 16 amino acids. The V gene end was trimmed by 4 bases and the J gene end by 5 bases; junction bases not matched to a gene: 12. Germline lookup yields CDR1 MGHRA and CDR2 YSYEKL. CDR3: CASSRALGLVGETQYF. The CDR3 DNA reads TGCGCCAGCAGCCGGGCCCTGGGACTAGTGGGGGAGACCCAGTACTTC.

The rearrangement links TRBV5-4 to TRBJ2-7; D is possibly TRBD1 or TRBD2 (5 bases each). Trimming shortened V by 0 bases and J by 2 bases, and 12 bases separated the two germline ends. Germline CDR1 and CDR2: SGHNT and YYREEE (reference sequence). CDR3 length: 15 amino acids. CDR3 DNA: TGTGCCAGCAGCTTGGTGCCAGGGAGTCCCTACGAGCAGTACTTC. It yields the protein CASSLVPGSPYEQYF. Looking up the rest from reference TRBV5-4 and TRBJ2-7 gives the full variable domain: ETGVTQSPTHLIKTRGQQVTLRCSSQSGHNTVSWYQQALGQGPQFIFQYYREEENGRGNFPPRFSGLQFPNYSSELNVNALELDDSALYLCASSLVPGSPYEQYFGPGTRLTVT.

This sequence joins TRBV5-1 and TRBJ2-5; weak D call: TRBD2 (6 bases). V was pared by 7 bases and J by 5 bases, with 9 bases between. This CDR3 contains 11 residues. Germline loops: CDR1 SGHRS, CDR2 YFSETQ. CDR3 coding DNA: TGCGCCAGCGGGGAGGCGGAGACCCAGTACTTC. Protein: CASGEAETQYF.

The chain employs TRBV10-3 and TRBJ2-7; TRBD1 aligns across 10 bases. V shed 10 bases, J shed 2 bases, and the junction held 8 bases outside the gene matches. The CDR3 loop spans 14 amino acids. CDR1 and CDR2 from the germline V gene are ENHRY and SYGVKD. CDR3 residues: CATDPGQGTYEQYF. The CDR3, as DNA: TGTGCCACCGACCCGGGACAGGGGACCTACGAGCAGTACTTC.

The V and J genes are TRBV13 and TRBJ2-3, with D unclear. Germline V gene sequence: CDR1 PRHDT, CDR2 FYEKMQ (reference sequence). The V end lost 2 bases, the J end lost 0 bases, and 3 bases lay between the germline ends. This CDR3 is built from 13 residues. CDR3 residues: CASSLKSTDTQYF. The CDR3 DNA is TGTGCCAGCAGCTTAAAGAGCACAGATACGCAGTATTTT. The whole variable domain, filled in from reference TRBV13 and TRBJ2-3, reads AAGVIQSPRHLIKEKRETATLKCYPIPRHDTVYWYQQGPGQDPQFLISFYEKMQSDKGSIPDRFSAQQFSDYHSELNMSSLELGDSALYFCASSLKSTDTQYFGPGTRLTVL.

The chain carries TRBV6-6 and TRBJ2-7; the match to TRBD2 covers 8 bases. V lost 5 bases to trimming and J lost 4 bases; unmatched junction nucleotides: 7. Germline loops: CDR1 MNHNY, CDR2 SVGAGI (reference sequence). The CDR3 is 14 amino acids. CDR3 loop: CASSPEREKYEQYF. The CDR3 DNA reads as TGTGCCAGCAGTCCCGAGCGGGAGAAGTACGAGCAGTACTTC.

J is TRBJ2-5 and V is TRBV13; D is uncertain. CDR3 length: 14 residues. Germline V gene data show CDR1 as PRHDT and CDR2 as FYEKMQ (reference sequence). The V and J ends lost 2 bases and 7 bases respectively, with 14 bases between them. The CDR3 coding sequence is TGTGCCAGCAGCTTAATGGGGAATCGACGGACCCAGTACTTC. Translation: CASSLMGNRRTQYF.

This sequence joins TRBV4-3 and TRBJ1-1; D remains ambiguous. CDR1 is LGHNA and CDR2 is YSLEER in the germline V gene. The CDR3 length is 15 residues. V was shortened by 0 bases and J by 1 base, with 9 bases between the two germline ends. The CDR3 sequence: CASSQDRQANTEAFF. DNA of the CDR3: TGCGCCAGCAGCCAAGATAGGCAGGCGAACACTGAAGCTTTCTTT.

The DNA of the CDR3 is TGTGCCAGCAGTACTAGGGCTAGCACAGATACGCAGTATTTT. Translation: CASSTRASTDTQYF. The rearrangement links TRBV27 to TRBJ2-3, with a tentative D call TRBD2 (5 bases). The length of the CDR3 is 14 residues. V lost 5 bases and J 0 bases, leaving 9 bases between the germline ends. The germline CDR1 and CDR2 sequences are MNHEY and SMNVEV (reference sequence).

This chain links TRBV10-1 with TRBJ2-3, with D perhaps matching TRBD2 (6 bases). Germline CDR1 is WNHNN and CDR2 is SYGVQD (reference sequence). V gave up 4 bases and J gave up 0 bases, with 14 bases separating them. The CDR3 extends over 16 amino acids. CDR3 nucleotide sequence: TGCGCCAGCAGTGTTATAGCGGATACTAGCACAGATACGCAGTATTTT. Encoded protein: CASSVIADTSTDTQYF.

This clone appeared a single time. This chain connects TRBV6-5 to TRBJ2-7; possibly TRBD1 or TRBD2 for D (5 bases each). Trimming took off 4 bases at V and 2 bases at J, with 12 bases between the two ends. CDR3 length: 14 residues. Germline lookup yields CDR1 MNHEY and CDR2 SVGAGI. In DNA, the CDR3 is TGTGCCAGCAGTTCCGGGACGGAGCCCTACGAGCAGTACTTC. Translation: CASSSGTEPYEQYF.

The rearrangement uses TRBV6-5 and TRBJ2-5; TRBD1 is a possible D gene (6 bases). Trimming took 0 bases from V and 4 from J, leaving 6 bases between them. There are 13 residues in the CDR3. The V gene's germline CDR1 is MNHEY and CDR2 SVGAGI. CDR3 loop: CASSYSRGETQYF. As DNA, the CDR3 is TGTGCCAGCAGTTACTCCAGGGGAGAGACCCAGTACTTC.

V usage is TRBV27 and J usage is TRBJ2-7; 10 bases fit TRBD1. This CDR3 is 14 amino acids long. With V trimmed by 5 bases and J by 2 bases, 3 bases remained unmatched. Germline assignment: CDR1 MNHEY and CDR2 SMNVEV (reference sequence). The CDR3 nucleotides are TGTGCCAGCAGTGCGACAGGGGGCGCCTACGAGCAGTACTTC. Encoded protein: CASSATGGAYEQYF.